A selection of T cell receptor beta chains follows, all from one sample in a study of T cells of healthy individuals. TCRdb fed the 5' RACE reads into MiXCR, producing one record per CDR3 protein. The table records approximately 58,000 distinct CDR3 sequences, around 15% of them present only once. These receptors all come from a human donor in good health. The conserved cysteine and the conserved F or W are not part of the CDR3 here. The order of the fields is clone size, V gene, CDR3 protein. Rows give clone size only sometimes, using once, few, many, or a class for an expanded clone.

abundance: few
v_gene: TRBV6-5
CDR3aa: ASSHRQGNQPQH

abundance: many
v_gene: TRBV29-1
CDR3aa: SASSDRNQPQH

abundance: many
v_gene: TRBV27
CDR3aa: ASREGGNSPLH

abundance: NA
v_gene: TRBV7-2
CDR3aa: ASSGRAGADTQY

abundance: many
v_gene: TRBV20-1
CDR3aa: SSIMNTEAF

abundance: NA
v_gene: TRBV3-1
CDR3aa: ASSRVVGQNTEAF

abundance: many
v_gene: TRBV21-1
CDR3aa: ASSSRLSGASVFYTEAF

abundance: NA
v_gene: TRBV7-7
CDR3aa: ASSLGLAGVHEQF

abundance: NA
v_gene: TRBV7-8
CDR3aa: ASSLGAVYGYT

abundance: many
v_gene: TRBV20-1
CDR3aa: SARELRGLGGNTIY

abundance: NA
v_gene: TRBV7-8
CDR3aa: ASSPGQGSQDTQY

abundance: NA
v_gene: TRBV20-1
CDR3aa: SARDSRNRGYHGYT

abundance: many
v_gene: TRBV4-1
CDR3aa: ASSQVREGNEKLF

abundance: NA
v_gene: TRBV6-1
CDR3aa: ASWTGFNAANYGYT

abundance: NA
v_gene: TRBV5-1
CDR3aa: ASTGTGGTDTQY

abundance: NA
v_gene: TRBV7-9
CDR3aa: ASSPTWDEQF

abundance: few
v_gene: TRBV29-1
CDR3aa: SVGKTGSDEQF

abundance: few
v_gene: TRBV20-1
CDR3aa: SARDTLAVGETQY

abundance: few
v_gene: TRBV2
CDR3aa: ASSARDRANEQF

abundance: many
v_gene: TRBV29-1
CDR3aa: SVSDRGPAEAF

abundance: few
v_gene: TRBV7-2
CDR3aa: ASSWDYGEQF

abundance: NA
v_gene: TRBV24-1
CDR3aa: ATSDFSGHNEQF

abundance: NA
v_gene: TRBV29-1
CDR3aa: SVGIFRGPNYGYT

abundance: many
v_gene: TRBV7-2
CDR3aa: ASSLALGVGNQPQH

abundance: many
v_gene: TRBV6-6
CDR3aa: ASSYGASGVYSSHNEQF